This T cell receptor (beta chain) was found in a study of beta chain features in type 1 diabetes. Germline assignment: CDR1 KGHSH and CDR2 LQKENI. Trimming took off 6 bases at V and 7 bases at J, with 19 bases between the two ends. The CDR3 extends over 14 amino acids. Study findings and constraints: Shortening that was moderate but significant affected the TCRB CDR3s of Type 1 diabetes patients in all four CD4+ subsets. VDJ junctions from patients with type 1 diabetes contained fewer insertions and more deletions.

Of the isolated RNA, all was reverse transcribed, and so the sequenced material was expressed TCRB transcripts. TCRdb keeps only in-frame clones here, not all; method: immunoSEQ multiplex PCR. The profile shows roughly 260,000 clones, roughly 20% of them singletons. Sorted CD4+ subsets: naive, central memory, regulatory, stem cell-like memory (CD45RO/CCR7/CD25/CD127/CD95/CD27 panel). In regard to this clone: What it recognizes is unknown.

This chain connects TRBV18 to TRBJ2-7, with D possibly TRBD1 on 6 matching bases. Sequenced: naive CD4+ T cells from blood. This receptor was taken from a middle-aged woman with type 1 diabetes. DNA for the CDR3: TGTGCCAGCTCTCCCGACAGGTCGAAAGGAGAGCAGTACTTC. Its translation: CASSPDRSKGEQYF.